This TCR beta chain was found in a study of blood T cell repertoires in COVID-19. Study information: Collection of acute and convalescent COVID-19 samples took place in the United States, Italy and Spain. From T cells, B-cell-depleted T cells, or PBMCs came the material, which was cDNA or gDNA.

The germline V and J ends were trimmed by 8 bases and 1 base, with 8 bases remaining between them. The CDR3 contains 11 residues. CDR1 is GTSNPN, CDR2 SVGIG, per germline (reference sequence). Per the study methods: Amplification from reference gene primers served as the basis for estimated nucleated cell counts. The assay was immunoSEQ multiplex PCR, and TCRdb's table has in-frame clones only and misses some. V and J calls plus clone size are reproduced from that table; the DNA served to infer D and trimming. This sample yields over 200,000 clones, of which roughly 87% are seen a single time; 1.5% to 2% belongs to the top ten.

The source material was peripheral blood. The chain recombines TRBV30 with TRBJ1-1, with D hard to call. This TCR was sampled from a man aged 40-49 years with active or convalescent COVID-19. CDR3 loop: CAGTENTEAFF. The CDR3 region has the DNA TGTGCCGGTACTGAGAACACTGAAGCTTTCTTT. The complete variable domain, with remaining parts taken from reference TRBV30 and TRBJ1-1, reads SQTIHQWPATLVQPVGSPLSLECTVEGTSNPNLYWYRQAAGRGLQLLFYSVGIGQISSEVPQNLSASRPQDRQFILSSKKLLLSDSGFYLCAGTENTEAFFGQGTRLTVV.